The subject of this entry is one T cell receptor (beta chain). Its antigen is unidentified. Per germline, CDR1 PRHDT and CDR2 FYEKMQ (reference sequence). This CDR3 spans 14 amino acids. Trimming removed 2 bases from V and 1 base from J, with 6 bases in between. TCRdb called the reads again in MiXCR, with one record for every CDR3 protein. The table lists approximately 700,000 distinct CDR3 sequences, about 40% of them singletons, with 2.5% to 3.5% in the top ten. This sample is drawn from a study of T cell repertoires in cytomegalovirus infection. Study-level information: Based on public TCR beta signatures, there were indications of CMV infection and of a matching HLA type. Study observations and caveats: HLA-C-restricted CMV-specific TCR beta clonotypes were dominant in the ex vivo response.

This sequence joins TRBV13 and TRBJ1-5; D gene uncertain. The material sequenced was PBMCs. The sequence was obtained from a human donor in good health (CMV status not recorded). Some clones in this sample may be carry-over from other donors' samples. The CDR3 sequence: CASSLHGSNQPQHF. The CDR3 DNA follows: TGTGCCAGCAGCTTACATGGGAGCAATCAGCCCCAGCATTTT. Together with reference TRBV13 and TRBJ1-5, the CDR3 gives the full variable domain: AAGVIQSPRHLIKEKRETATLKCYPIPRHDTVYWYQQGPGQDPQFLISFYEKMQSDKGSIPDRFSAQQFSDYHSELNMSSLELGDSALYFCASSLHGSNQPQHFGDGTRLSIL.